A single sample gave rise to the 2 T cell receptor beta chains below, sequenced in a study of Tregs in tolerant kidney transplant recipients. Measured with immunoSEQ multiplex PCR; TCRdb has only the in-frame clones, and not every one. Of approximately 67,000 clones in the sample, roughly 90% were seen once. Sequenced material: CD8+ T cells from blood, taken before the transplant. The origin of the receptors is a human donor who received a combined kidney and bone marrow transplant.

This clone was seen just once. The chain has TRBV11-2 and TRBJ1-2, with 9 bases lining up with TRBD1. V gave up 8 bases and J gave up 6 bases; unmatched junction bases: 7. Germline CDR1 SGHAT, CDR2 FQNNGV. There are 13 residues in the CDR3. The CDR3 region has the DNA TGTGCCAGCCAAACCGGGACAGGGAATGGCTACACCTTC. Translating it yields CASQTGTGNGYTF.

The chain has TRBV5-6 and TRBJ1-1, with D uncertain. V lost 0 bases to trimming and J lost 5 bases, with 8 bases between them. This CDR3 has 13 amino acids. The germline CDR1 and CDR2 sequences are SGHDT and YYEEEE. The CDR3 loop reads CASSLGPGTEAFF. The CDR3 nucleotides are TGTGCCAGCAGCTTGGGCCCCGGTACTGAAGCTTTCTTT.